The present T cell receptor (beta chain) was sequenced within a study of blood T cell repertoires in COVID-19. Study background: Sites in the United States, Italy and Spain provided acute and convalescent COVID-19 samples. PBMCs, B-cell-depleted T cells, or T cells provided the cDNA or gDNA that made up the material.

J lost 3 bases, V lost 2 bases, and 2 bases had no gene match. This CDR3 comprises 16 residues. The germline CDR1 and CDR2 sequences are MNHEY and SVGEGT. Authors' processing steps: From reference gene primer amplification, estimates of nucleated cell counts were derived. TCRdb's copy holds only in-frame clones and misses some; the assay was immunoSEQ multiplex PCR. The V and J calls and clone size are taken from that table; D and trimming were inferred from the DNA. The data show roughly 70,000 clones, roughly 90% seen once. Enrollment of patients from Seattle took place during active infection, with longitudinal follow-up.

This sequence was found in an older man with COVID-19, enrolled during active disease. The sequenced material came from peripheral blood. The V call is TRBV6-2 or TRBV6-3, the J call TRBJ2-3, with 13 bases fitting TRBD2. The CDR3 sequence is CASSYAGLAGTDTQYF. For the CDR3, the DNA is TGTGCCAGCAGTTACGCGGGACTAGCGGGGACAGATACGCAGTATTTT.